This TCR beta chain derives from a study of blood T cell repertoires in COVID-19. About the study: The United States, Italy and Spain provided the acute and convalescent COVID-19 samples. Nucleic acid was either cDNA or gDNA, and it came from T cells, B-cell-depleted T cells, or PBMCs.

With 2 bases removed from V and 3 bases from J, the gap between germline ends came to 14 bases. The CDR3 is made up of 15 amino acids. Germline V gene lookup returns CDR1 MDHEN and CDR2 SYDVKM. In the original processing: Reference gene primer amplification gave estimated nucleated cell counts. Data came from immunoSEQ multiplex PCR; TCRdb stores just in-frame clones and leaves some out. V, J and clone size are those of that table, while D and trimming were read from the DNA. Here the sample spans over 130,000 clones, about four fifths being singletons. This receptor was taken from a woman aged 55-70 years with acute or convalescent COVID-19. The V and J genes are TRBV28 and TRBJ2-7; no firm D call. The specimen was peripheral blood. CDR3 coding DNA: TGTGCCAGCAGTTTAGGGTCTAGGATGTACTACGAGCAGTACTTC. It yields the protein CASSLGSRMYYEQYF. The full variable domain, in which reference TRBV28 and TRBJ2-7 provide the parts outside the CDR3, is DVKVTQSSRYLVKRTGEKVFLECVQDMDHENMFWYRQDPGLGLRLIYFSYDVKMKEKGDIPEGYSVSREKKERFSLILESASTNQTSMYLCASSLGSRMYYEQYFGPGTRLTVT.